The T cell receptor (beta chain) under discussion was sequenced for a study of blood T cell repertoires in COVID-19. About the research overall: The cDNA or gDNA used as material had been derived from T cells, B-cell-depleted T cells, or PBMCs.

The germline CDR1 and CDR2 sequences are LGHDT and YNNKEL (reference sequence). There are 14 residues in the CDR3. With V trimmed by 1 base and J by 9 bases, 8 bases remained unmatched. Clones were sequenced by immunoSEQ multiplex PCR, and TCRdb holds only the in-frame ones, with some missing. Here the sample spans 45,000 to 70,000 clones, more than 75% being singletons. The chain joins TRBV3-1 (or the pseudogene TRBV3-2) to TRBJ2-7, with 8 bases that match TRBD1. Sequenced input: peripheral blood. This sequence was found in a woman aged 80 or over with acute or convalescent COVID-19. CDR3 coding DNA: TGTGCCAGCAGCCAAGTTATAGGCGGGACAGGGCAGTACTTC. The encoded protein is CASSQVIGGTGQYF.